Included here is one TCR beta chain sequence, with context. Antigen specificity is unknown. The data were taken from a study of T cell responses to AZD1222 COVID-19 vaccine. In the study overall: The analysis combined second doses at about 4 or about 12 weeks.

Libraries were prepared by immunoSEQ multiplex PCR; TCRdb keeps only in-frame clonotypes and omits some of them. The table lists more than 30,000 clones, roughly nine tenths of them singletons. CDR3 length: 15 residues. The J segment lost 2 bases and the V segment lost 5 bases, leaving 8 bases of the junction unmatched. CDR1 MNHEY and CDR2 SVGAGI come from the germline V gene. Study conclusions and caveats: Variant regions that are unmutated are reportedly the target of nearly half of spike-specific TCRs. Without day 14 samples, only post-peak T cell repertoires were studied. At baseline, just a handful of AZD1222 recipients tested seropositive.

The origin of this receptor is an adult in good health. The chain joins TRBV6-5 to TRBJ1-2; 7 positions agree with TRBD1. The source material was peripheral blood, sampled on day 0 of AZD1222 vaccination. The CDR3 region has the DNA TGTGCCAGCAGTAGTTCGACAGGGTTCAACTATGGCTACACCTTC. Protein product: CASSSSTGFNYGYTF.